This entry concerns a single TCR beta chain. What it binds is not known. Use of 60 Vbeta and 13 Jbeta primers characterized the PCR. Data came from immunoSEQ multiplex PCR; TCRdb stores just in-frame clones and leaves some out. Of 100,000 to 150,000 clones in the sample, approximately 71% were seen once. Germline V gene sequence: CDR1 ENHRY, CDR2 SYGVKD. J lost 0 bases, V lost 2 bases, and 1 base had no gene match. The CDR3 has 15 residues. This entry belongs to a study of cytomegalovirus exposure and HLA in healthy donors. Study outcomes and limitations: Investigators reported fewer than 200 TCR beta chains as tied to cytomegalovirus.

Healthy bone marrow donors made up the donors. Donors sampled were nominally healthy, though unrecorded immune exposures were likely. V is TRBV10-3 and J is TRBJ2-3; 8 bases are shared with TRBD1. The sample consisted of PBMCs. The source is a woman aged 50 to 60 in good health and CMV-seronegative. The CDR3 sequence is CAISENRGSTDTQYF. DNA of the CDR3: TGTGCCATCAGTGAGAACAGGGGGAGCACAGATACGCAGTATTTT.